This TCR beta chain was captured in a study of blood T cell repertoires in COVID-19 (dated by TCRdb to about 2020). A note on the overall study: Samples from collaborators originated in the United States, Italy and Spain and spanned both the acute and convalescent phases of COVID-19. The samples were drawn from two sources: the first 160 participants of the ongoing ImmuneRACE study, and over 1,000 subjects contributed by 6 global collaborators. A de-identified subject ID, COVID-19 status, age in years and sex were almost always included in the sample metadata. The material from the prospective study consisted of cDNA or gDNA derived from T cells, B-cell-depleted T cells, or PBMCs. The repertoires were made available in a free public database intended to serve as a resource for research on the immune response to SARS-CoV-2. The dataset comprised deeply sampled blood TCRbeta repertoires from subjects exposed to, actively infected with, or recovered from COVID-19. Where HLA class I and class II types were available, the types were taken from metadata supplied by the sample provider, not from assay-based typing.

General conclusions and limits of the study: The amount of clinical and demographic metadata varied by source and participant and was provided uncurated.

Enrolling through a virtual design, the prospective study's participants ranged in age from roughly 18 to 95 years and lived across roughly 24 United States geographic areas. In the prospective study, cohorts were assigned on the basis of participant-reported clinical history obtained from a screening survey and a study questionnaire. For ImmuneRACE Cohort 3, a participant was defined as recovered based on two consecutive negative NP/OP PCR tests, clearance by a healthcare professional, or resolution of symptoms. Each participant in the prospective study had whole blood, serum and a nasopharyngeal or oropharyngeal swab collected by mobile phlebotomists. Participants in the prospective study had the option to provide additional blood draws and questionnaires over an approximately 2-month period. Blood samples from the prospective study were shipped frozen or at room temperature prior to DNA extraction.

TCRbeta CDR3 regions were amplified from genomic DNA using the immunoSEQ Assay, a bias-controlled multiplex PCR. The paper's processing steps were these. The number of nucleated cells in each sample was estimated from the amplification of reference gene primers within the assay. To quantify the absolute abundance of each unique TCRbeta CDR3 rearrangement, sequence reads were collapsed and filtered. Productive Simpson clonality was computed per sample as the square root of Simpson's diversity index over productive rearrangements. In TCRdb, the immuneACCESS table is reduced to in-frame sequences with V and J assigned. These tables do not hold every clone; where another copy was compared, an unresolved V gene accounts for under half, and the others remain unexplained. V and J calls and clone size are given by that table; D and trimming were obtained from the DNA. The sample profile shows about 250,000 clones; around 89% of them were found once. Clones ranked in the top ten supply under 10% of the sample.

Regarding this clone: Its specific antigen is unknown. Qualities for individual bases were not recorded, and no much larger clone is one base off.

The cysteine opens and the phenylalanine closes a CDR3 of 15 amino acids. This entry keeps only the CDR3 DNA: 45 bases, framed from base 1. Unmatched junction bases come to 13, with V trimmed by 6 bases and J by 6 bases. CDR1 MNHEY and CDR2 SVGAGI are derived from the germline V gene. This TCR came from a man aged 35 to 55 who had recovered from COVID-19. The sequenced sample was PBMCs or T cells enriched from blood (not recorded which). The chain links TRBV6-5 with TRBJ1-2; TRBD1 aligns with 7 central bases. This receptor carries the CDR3 CASSRISTDRDGYTF. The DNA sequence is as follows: TGTGCCAGCAGCCGCATCTCGACCGACAGGGATGGCTACACCTTC.